This TCR beta chain came from a study of beta chain features in type 1 diabetes (dated by TCRdb to the late 2010s). With respect to the entire study: Patients and healthy donors did not differ in mean age, gender distribution, total cell number or subset yield. Across all samples, fewer than 110,000,000 sorted cells were examined, and cell number per subset correlated strongly with RNA yield. The study compared TCRB repertoires of sorted circulating CD4+ T cell subsets between recently diagnosed type 1 diabetes patients and matched healthy donors. Regulatory and stem cell-like memory subsets were isolated from only 8 patients and about 8 healthy donors, whereas naive and central memory subsets came from all 28 donors. On the study overall, not on this receptor specifically: Shorter templates might be favored by PCR, yet because patient and control samples were amplified and corrected together, any such skew would affect both groups equally. Naive, central memory and regulatory TCRB repertoires appeared to be more alike among patients than among healthy donors. Because the HLA sub-analyses included only small numbers of individuals, any influence of HLA type on TCRB rearrangement was left unresolved. A moderate but significant shortening of TCRB CDR3 length was observed in type 1 diabetes patients in all four CD4+ subsets. Because cDNA was sequenced instead of genomic DNA, highly expressing activated cells could be over-represented, though the groups showed no difference in activation or CD3 levels. Fewer insertions and more nucleotide deletions at VDJ recombination sites were observed in patients with type 1 diabetes, implying thymic rearrangement abnormalities.

The entire amount of isolated RNA was reverse transcribed using the High Capacity cDNA Reverse Transcription Kit, so the sequenced TCRB transcripts were expressed ones. Naive, central memory and regulatory T cell samples underwent deep immunoSEQ sequencing, averaging around 3.9 million total reads per sample. Sorted cells were lysed in RLT buffer and RNA was extracted with DNase-treated RNeasy Micro or Mini kits, depending on cell number. Each cell subset was processed on its own to prevent cross-contamination, while patient and healthy donor samples were processed together. Using the immunoSEQ multiplex PCR, TCRB sequences were amplified from cDNA into 87-bp fragments spanning the CDR3 region. Amplicons were sequenced on the Illumina HiSeq platform. Per the original workflow: Synthetic template baselines were used to correct PCR bias computationally, reads within Hamming distance 2 were collapsed together, and singletons that could not be merged were discarded. Reads were aligned against IMGT to assign V, D and J genes, CDR3 length and insertions or deletions at six rearrangement sites. Within each subset, clonotype counts were normalized to the number of sorted cells before true diversity and Gini coefficients were calculated with the tcR R package. The overlap coefficient, calculated on TCRB nucleotide sequences, was used to measure repertoire sharing. Out-of-frame TCRB sequences from naive cells were analyzed to stand in for the pre-selection repertoire. The clones in this table, taken by TCRdb from immuneACCESS, are in-frame only. Not every clone is retained; where verified, under half of the shortfall comes from an unresolved V gene, and the cause of the rest is unknown. V, J and clone size reflect that table, while D and trimming were determined from the DNA. The sample table shows 500,000 to 700,000 clones, and around 15% are seen once. About 0.087% of the sample goes to the ten largest clones.

The CDR3 contains 15 residues, cysteine and phenylalanine counted. The DNA shown is the 45-base CDR3, in frame from base 1. Trimming removed 1 base from V and 0 bases from J, leaving 8 bases between the germline ends. CDR1 and CDR2 are read off the germline V gene (reference sequence) as SGHNT and YYREEE. Each donor gave one peripheral blood draw, around 0.12 L on average, collected into heparinised tubes. A BD FACSAria II and a panel including CD45RO, CCR7, CD25, CD127, CD95 and CD27 were used to sort naive, central memory, regulatory and stem cell-like memory CD4+ T cells. All sorted populations exceeded 95% purity. PBMCs were isolated right away by Lymphoprep density gradient centrifugation and were stained directly, without culture. So that batch effects would be minimized, each experiment stained and sorted samples in pairs, pairing one healthy donor with one patient. Comments on this clone: Its cognate antigen has yet to be identified. No per-base quality is available; no much larger clone lies one base away.

The V gene is TRBV5-4 and the J gene is TRBJ2-1, with TRBD1 as a weak D call on 5 bases. The source of this sequence is a young man in good health. Sequencing input: naive CD4+ T cells from blood. In light of the paper, this sample's cell subset or site label describes: true naive CD4+ T cells. The sequence in DNA is TGTGCCAGCAGCTTGAGGGGCGGCTCCTACAATGAGCAGTTCTTC. It translates as CASSLRGGSYNEQFF.